This TCR beta chain was retrieved from a study of T cells after yellow fever vaccination. J gave up 1 base and V 6 bases, and 3 bases lay outside the gene matches. CDR3 length: 14 residues. TCRdb fed the 5' RACE reads into MiXCR, producing one record per CDR3 protein. The sample lists 85,000 to 100,000 distinct CDR3 sequences, under 6.5% occurring once. The receptor comes from a man between 18 and 29 years old who received the YFV17D yellow fever vaccine. The source was CD8+ T cells sorted from PBMCs, collected 10 days after the yellow fever booster vaccination. The rearrangement links TRBV12-3 or TRBV12-4 to TRBJ1-3, with TRBD1 identical over 7 bases. CDR3 bases: TGTGCCAGCAGCCCACAGGGGTCTGGAAACACCATATATTTT. Translated: CASSPQGSGNTIYF.